This T cell receptor beta chain was captured by sequencing in a study of beta chain features in type 1 diabetes. Study results and caveats: People with Type 1 diabetes carried modestly yet significantly shorter TCRB CDR3s in all four CD4+ subsets.

Isolated RNA was reverse transcribed in full, so expressed TCRB transcripts were sequenced. Generated by immunoSEQ multiplex PCR, the TCRdb table keeps only in-frame clones and is missing some. This table holds around 710,000 clones, under 15% found once. About this clone itself: Antigen: not known.

The germline CDR1 and CDR2 sequences are KGHSH and LQKENI. CDR3 size: 17 residues. The V gene end was trimmed by 6 bases and the J gene end by 3 bases; junction bases not matched to a gene: 11. J is TRBJ2-3 and V is TRBV18; 11 nucleotides agree with TRBD2. The receptor was derived from a man aged 30-40 years with type 1 diabetes. The specimen sequenced was naive CD4+ T cells from blood. The CDR3 is CASSLSGGAVWTDTQYF. CDR3 bases: TGTGCCAGCTCCCTTAGCGGGGGGGCCGTCTGGACAGATACGCAGTATTTT. The variable domain in full, completed from reference TRBV18 and TRBJ2-3, reads NAGVMQNPRHLVRRRGQEARLRCSPMKGHSHVYWYRQLPEEGLKFMVYLQKENIIDESGMPKERFSAEFPKEGPSILRIQQVVRGDSAAYFCASSLSGGAVWTDTQYFGPGTRLTVL.